This T cell receptor beta chain was identified in a study of T cells in Graves' hyperthyroidism and ophthalmopathy. TCR beta CDR3 region amplification was performed from RNA transcripts. TCR CDR3 underwent first-round RT-PCR with the HTBI primer set. TCRdb itself ran the multiplex PCR reads through MiXCR, one entry per CDR3 protein. Of approximately 630,000 distinct CDR3 sequences listed, roughly 17% are singletons. In this sample, this clonotype turned up a few times. What it binds is unknown. One junction end disagrees with the germline gene, perhaps due to a read error. Findings and caveats of the study: In the blood, most expanded thyroid clonotypes above 0.001 appeared as well.

Germline lookup yields CDR1 LGHDT and CDR2 YNNKEL (reference sequence). CDR3 length: 16 residues. More than 9.5 ml fresh peripheral blood yielded the PBMCs. The chain carries TRBV3-1 and TRBJ1-5, with a weak D call TRBD1 (5 bases). Input material: blood. The source is a woman in her 30s with Graves' hyperthyroidism. The CDR3 spells CANSQGVGFGNQPQHF. The CDR3 DNA is TGTGCCAACAGCCAAGGGGTGGGCTTCGGCAATCAGCCCCAGCATTTT.